The 22 T cell receptor beta chains listed next were all sequenced from one sample in a study of metastatic and nonmetastatic thyroid tumors. Prior to thyroid surgery, none of the patients had received any treatment. With MiXCR, TCRdb called clones anew from the PCR reads. The repertoire holds fewer than 25,000 clones, approximately 15% seen once, with 8.5% to 12% in the top ten. Sequenced sample: tumor tissue. The receptors shown here come from a female donor with papillary thyroid cancer or a benign thyroid nodule (not recorded which). Some clones in this sample may be carry-over from other donors' samples.

There are many counts of this clone. This CDR3 reads CASGGTLQETQYF. The CDR3 DNA reads TGTGCCAGCGGCGGGACCCTCCAAGAGACCCAGTACTTC. The chain employs TRBV6-1 and TRBJ2-5, with D maybe TRBD2 (6 bases). Germline V gene data show CDR1 as MNHNS and CDR2 as SASEGT. Trimming took 8 bases from V and 1 from J, leaving 11 bases between them. The CDR3 totals 13 residues.

As to this clone: The DNA is omitted, as the CDR3 cannot be located on it reliably, and the CDR3 follows TCRdb's listing. The V gene is TRBV7-5, the J gene TRBJ1-2; the D segment call TRBD1 is taken from the table without a DNA check. TRBV7-5 is tagged as a pseudogene. A total of 19 residues make up the CDR3, ends included. Here the CDR3 reads CTSVPASRGQGSFHYGYTF.

This clone appeared many times. The chain carries TRBV5-4 and TRBJ1-1; D gene ambiguous. Germline-derived CDR1 and CDR2 are SGHNT and YYREEE (reference sequence). The CDR3 spans 17 residues. Trimming pared 0 bases from V and 0 bases from J, leaving 15 bases between. Here the CDR3 reads CASSLGRAGPMNTEAFF. The CDR3 DNA reads as TGTGCCAGCAGCTTGGGTCGGGCAGGCCCCATGAACACTGAAGCTTTCTTT.

This clone showed up many times. V is TRBV5-1 and J is TRBJ1-1; D unclear. Germline V lookup: CDR1 SGHRS, CDR2 YFSETQ. This CDR3 spans 17 amino acids. V shed 1 base and J shed 1 base, with 17 bases lying between them. CDR3 in DNA: TGCGCCAGCAGCTTGTCGGCCCGCGGAACACGGAACACTGAAGCTTTCTTT. It is translated as CASSLSARGTRNTEAFF.

This clone was detected ten times or more. CDR3 region: CASSLSGTGLTNEKLFF. The CDR3, as DNA: TGTGCCAGCAGTTTATCCGGGACAGGACTAACTAATGAAAAACTGTTTTTT. V usage is TRBV28 and J usage is TRBJ1-4, with 8 positions matching TRBD1. The germline gives CDR1 MDHEN, CDR2 SYDVKM. The CDR3 sequence is 17 residues long. Trimming cost V 1 base and J 1 base; bases outside gene matches: 5. Full variable domain (missing parts from reference TRBV28 and TRBJ1-4): DVKVTQSSRYLVKRTGEKVFLECVQDMDHENMFWYRQDPGLGLRLIYFSYDVKMKEKGDIPEGYSVSREKKERFSLILESASTNQTSMYLCASSLSGTGLTNEKLFFGSGTQLSVL.

This clone was counted at least ten times. A much larger clone lies a single base off, so this may be a read error. The chain combines TRBV6-1 with TRBJ1-5; D remains unclear. CDR1 is MNHNS, CDR2 SASEGT, per germline. V was trimmed by 4 bases and J by 0 bases, leaving 10 bases between them. CDR3 length: 15 amino acids. The CDR3 sequence is CASSGRQYSNQPQHF. The CDR3 DNA is TGTGCCAGCAGTGGACGCCAGTATAGCAATCAGCCCCAGCATTTT.

Ten or more counts support this clone. J is TRBJ2-4 and V is TRBV6-1; TRBD1 or TRBD2 may be the D gene (6 bases each). From germline, CDR1 is MNHNS and CDR2 SASEGT. The CDR3 has 13 residues. Trimming stripped 9 bases from V and 7 bases from J, with 16 bases between. The CDR3 DNA reads TGTGCCAGTACTCAACAAGGGGGGAACATTCAGTACTTC. Amino acids: CASTQQGGNIQYF.

J is TRBJ2-7 and V is TRBV5-1; D may be TRBD1 or TRBD2 (7 bases each). The CDR3 contains 13 residues. The V and J ends lost 2 bases and 10 bases respectively, with 16 bases between them. Germline V CDR1 and CDR2: SGHRS, YFSETQ. In DNA form, the CDR3 reads TGCGCCAGCAGCTTTACAGGGGAGGGCTATCAGTACTTC. It is translated as CASSFTGEGYQYF.

The rearrangement links TRBV2 to TRBJ2-1; the match to TRBD1 covers 9 bases. The CDR3 sequence is 11 residues long. Germline assignment: CDR1 SNHLY and CDR2 FYNNEI. V gave up 5 bases and J gave up 15 bases; unmatched junction bases: 5. The CDR3 protein is CASSPGTGPFF. CDR3 bases: TGTGCCAGCAGTCCCGGGACAGGGCCGTTCTTC.

By sample share, this clone is medium-sized (0.01 to 0.1%). At the DNA level, this CDR3 is encoded by other sequences in the same sample as well. The chain has TRBV2 and TRBJ2-7, with 8 bases matching TRBD1. Looked up from germline, CDR1 is SNHLY and CDR2 is FYNNEI. With 2 bases clipped from V and 6 bases from J, the junction kept 3 bases outside the gene matches. CDR3 length equals 13 residues. CDR3 amino acids: CASSEQGASEQYF. In DNA form, the CDR3 reads TGTGCCAGCAGTGAACAGGGGGCCAGCGAGCAGTACTTC.

This clone was observed at least ten times. V and J are TRBV10-3 and TRBJ1-1; TRBD1 agrees at 9 bases. V dropped 11 bases and J dropped 1; count of bases not matched to a gene: 5. The germline CDR1 and CDR2 sequences are ENHRY and SYGVKD. This CDR3 spans 13 amino acids. CDR3 sequence: CAVGQGGNTEAFF. The CDR3 coding sequence is TGTGCCGTGGGACAGGGCGGGAACACTGAAGCTTTCTTT.

This clone occurred many times. The CDR3: CASSSAGAGANVLTF. CDR3 nucleotide sequence: TGCGCCAGCAGCTCGGCGGGGGCTGGGGCCAACGTCCTGACTTTC. This sequence joins TRBV5-1 and TRBJ2-6, with 7 bases fitting TRBD2. The CDR3 loop spans 15 amino acids. Germline V gene sequence: CDR1 SGHRS, CDR2 YFSETQ. J lost 2 bases, V lost 3 bases, and 2 bases had no gene match.

With respect to this clone: At one end the junction does not follow the germline gene, possibly because of a read error. J is TRBJ2-1 and V is TRBV5-1; D gene unclear. The CDR3 has 15 amino acids. CDR1 is SGHRS and CDR2 is YFSETQ in the germline V gene. The CDR3 nucleotides read TGCGCCAGCAGCTCCCATCAGAGCTCCTACAATGAGCAGTTATTC. Translating it yields CASSSHQSSYNEQLF.

This clone was seen many times. V is TRBV20-1 and J is TRBJ2-3, with 9 bases aligning to TRBD2. Germline values: CDR1 DFQATT, CDR2 SNEGSKA (reference sequence). The CDR3 consists of 15 residues. The V gene end was trimmed by 3 bases and the J gene end by 2 bases; junction bases not matched to a gene: 6. The CDR3 here is CSARKRLAVTDTQYF. The CDR3 nucleotides read TGCAGTGCTAGGAAGAGACTAGCGGTCACAGATACGCAGTATTTT.

This clone was counted a few times. The chain uses TRBV2 and TRBJ2-1; 7 bases fit TRBD1. Germline CDR1 is SNHLY and CDR2 is FYNNEI. The CDR3 spans 14 residues. The ends lost 6 bases at V and 6 bases at J; junction bases unmatched: 8. CDR3 residues: CASRALGTANEQFF. The CDR3 DNA is TGTGCCAGCAGGGCCTTAGGGACAGCCAATGAGCAGTTCTTC. Using reference TRBV2 and TRBJ2-1 for the parts outside the CDR3, the full variable domain is EPEVTQTPSHQVTQMGQEVILRCVPISNHLYFYWYRQILGQKVEFLVSFYNNEISEKSEIFDDQFSVERPDGSNFTLKIRSTKLEDSAMYFCASRALGTANEQFFGPGTRLTVL.

This clone was found many times. This chain connects TRBV9 to TRBJ2-1; 10 bases match TRBD2. The CDR3 is 12 residues long. Trimming at V came to 4 bases and at J to 11 bases, leaving 3 bases not matched to a gene. The germline gives CDR1 SGDLS, CDR2 YYNGEE. This CDR3 is CASSQTSGQQFF. The CDR3 DNA sequence: TGTGCCAGCAGCCAGACTAGCGGGCAGCAGTTCTTC.

This clone showed up many times. The V call is TRBV5-1, the J call TRBJ1-2; D not certain. Trimming removed 7 bases from V and 1 base from J, with 8 bases in between. The CDR3 has 12 residues. Germline CDR1 reads SGHRS; CDR2 reads YFSETQ. The CDR3 DNA reads TGCGCCAGCGCGCAGATTAACTATGGCTACACCTTC. Its protein product is CASAQINYGYTF.

This clone was observed at least ten times. The chain is built from TRBV6-1 and TRBJ1-5; TRBD1 agrees at 8 bases. The ends lost 9 bases at V and 2 bases at J; junction bases unmatched: 3. CDR1 and CDR2 (germline): MNHNS, SASEGT. This CDR3 contains 13 residues. CDR3 loop: CARPGQGNQPQHF. The DNA of the CDR3 is TGTGCCAGACCGGGACAGGGCAATCAGCCCCAGCATTTT.

This clone is categorized as medium-sized. The chain combines TRBV12-3 or TRBV12-4 with TRBJ2-7; unclear D gene. V lost 5 bases and J 5 bases, leaving 7 bases between the germline ends. The CDR3 has 11 amino acids. The CDR3 protein is CASSGVNEQYF. CDR3 coding DNA: TGTGCCAGCAGTGGAGTGAACGAGCAGTACTTC.

Details on this clone: Compared with germline, one end of the junction differs, possibly owing to a read error. The genes are TRBV20-1 and TRBJ1-1; D remains unclear. The germline CDR1 and CDR2 sequences are DFQATT and SNEGSKA (reference sequence). The CDR3 sequence is 12 residues long. The CDR3: CSFPSSGTEAFF. In DNA, the CDR3 is TGTAGCTTCCCCTCGAGCGGCACTGAAGCTTTCTTT.

This clone was seen ten or more times. The chain joins TRBV30 to TRBJ1-1; D is ambiguous. Germline-derived CDR1 and CDR2 are GTSNPN and SVGIG (reference sequence). This CDR3 has 13 residues. V was clipped by 3 bases and J by 4 bases, with 12 bases between them. CDR3 sequence (DNA): TGTGCCTGGAGGACTAGGGAAACCACTGAAGCTTTCTTT. It specifies CAWRTRETTEAFF.

In this sample, this clone turned up many times. This chain links TRBV12-3 or TRBV12-4 with TRBJ1-5, with TRBD1 identical over 7 bases. The CDR3 is 14 amino acids. Germline trimming cut 6 bases from V and 3 bases from J; bases unmatched to any gene: 5. The CDR3 DNA sequence: TGTGCCAGCAGGCCGGGACAGCTCAATCAGCCCCAGCATTTT. Translation: CASRPGQLNQPQHF.